These 29 T cell receptor beta chains were all obtained from the same sample, sequenced in a study of shared T cell receptors in the human thymus. TCRdb's copy holds only in-frame clones and misses some; the assay was immunoSEQ multiplex PCR. The sample lists about 380,000 clones, 95% occurring once. What was sequenced was thymocytes. The receptors here all came from a human donor.

This chain connects TRBV19 to TRBJ2-7; 8 bases align to TRBD1. The V segment lost 6 bases and the J segment 4 bases; nucleotides outside the gene matches: 11. The CDR3 covers 15 residues. CDR1 LNHDA and CDR2 SQIVND come from the germline V gene (reference sequence). The CDR3 DNA sequence: TGTGCCAGTAGACCCGGACAGGGCGGTAGATACGAGCAGTACTTC. This gives the protein CASRPGQGGRYEQYF.

The gene calls are TRBV5-3 and TRBJ1-4; possible D gene TRBD1, 5 bases. TRBV5-3 is identified as an open reading frame with a role that is uncertain. The CDR3 sequence is 15 residues long. Trimming removed 4 bases from V and 0 bases from J, with 10 bases in between. The CDR3: CARSLRAATNEKLFF. As DNA, the CDR3 is TGTGCCAGAAGCCTCAGGGCCGCAACTAATGAAAAACTGTTTTTT.

The chain combines TRBV5-5 with TRBJ2-7; D perhaps matches TRBD1 (5 bases). The CDR3 runs 17 residues. V was shortened by 4 bases and J by 6 bases, with 26 bases between the two germline ends. The germline V gene encodes CDR1 SGHKS and CDR2 YYEKEE (reference sequence). For the CDR3, the DNA is TGTGCCAGCAGCCCCGGCCCATCAGGGTGGCTTGACCGCGAGCAGTACTTC. Its protein product is CASSPGPSGWLDREQYF.

This chain links TRBV10-3 with TRBJ2-7, with 11 bases that match TRBD1. Germline trimming cut 6 bases from V and 2 bases from J; bases unmatched to any gene: 3. Germline CDR1 ENHRY, CDR2 SYGVKD. The CDR3 length is 14 residues. CDR3 sequence (DNA): TGTGCCATCAGGACGGGACAGGGGGCCTACGAGCAGTACTTC. Its translation is CAIRTGQGAYEQYF.

This sequence joins TRBV2 and TRBJ2-1; 12 nucleotides match TRBD2. CDR1 and CDR2 from the germline V gene are SNHLY and FYNNEI. The length of the CDR3 is 17 residues. With 6 bases clipped from V and 5 bases from J, the junction kept 11 bases outside the gene matches. The CDR3 bases are TGTGCCAGCAGGCCATATGGTCCTAGCGGGAGGGACAATGAGCAGTTCTTC. This translates into CASRPYGPSGRDNEQFF.

The CDR3 DNA sequence: TGTGCCAGCAGTTTCCGCGTGGGTGAGAAGGACATTCAGTACTTC. Protein: CASSFRVGEKDIQYF. The V gene is TRBV28, the J gene TRBJ2-4; D gene uncertain. With 3 bases removed from V and 8 bases from J, the gap between germline ends came to 17 bases. This CDR3 contains 15 residues. In germline, CDR1 is MDHEN, CDR2 SYDVKM.

J is TRBJ1-2 and V is TRBV28, with a possible D match to TRBD1 (5 bases). The V gene lost 4 bases and the J gene lost 2 bases, with 14 bases spanning the gap. The CDR3 length is 15 residues. Germline lookup yields CDR1 MDHEN and CDR2 SYDVKM. The DNA for the CDR3 is TGTGCCAGCAGTTACCTCCGGGACGGCAACTATGGCTACACCTTC. Protein sequence: CASSYLRDGNYGYTF.

This chain connects TRBV6-4 to TRBJ2-2; D possibly corresponds to TRBD2 (5 bases). The CDR3 covers 15 residues. From germline, CDR1 is MRHNA and CDR2 SNTAGT. Trimming shortened V by 3 bases and J by 0 bases, and 8 bases separated the two germline ends. The CDR3 spells CASSESGANTGELFF. CDR3 nucleotides: TGTGCCAGCAGTGAAAGCGGAGCGAACACCGGGGAGCTGTTTTTT.

This chain connects TRBV4-1 to TRBJ2-1; no clear D. Per germline, CDR1 MGHRA and CDR2 YSYEKL. V was trimmed by 4 bases and J by 4 bases, leaving 20 bases between them. CDR3 length: 17 amino acids. CDR3 in DNA: TGCGCCAGCAGCCCCCTCGGACCTTTTAGTCCTTACAATGAGCAGTTCTTC. Amino acid sequence: CASSPLGPFSPYNEQFF.

This clone was seen a handful of times. The chain joins TRBV7-9 to TRBJ1-2; D possibly corresponds to TRBD1 (5 bases). V lost 5 bases, J lost 2 bases, and 12 bases lay in between. This CDR3 is 14 amino acids long. In germline, CDR1 is SEHNR, CDR2 FQNEAQ (reference sequence). Here the CDR3 DNA reads TGTGCCAGCAGCCTCGGGACGGTGAACTATGGCTACACCTTC. Translated, it gives CASSLGTVNYGYTF.

The chain joins TRBV4-2 to TRBJ2-1, with 8 bases lining up with TRBD1. This CDR3 has 13 amino acids. Germline V gene lookup returns CDR1 LGHNA and CDR2 YNFKEQ. J was trimmed by 8 bases and V by 9 bases; bases with no gene match: 9. CDR3 loop: CASEDTGGHEQFF. The CDR3 DNA is TGTGCCAGTGAGGACACAGGGGGGCATGAGCAGTTCTTC.

The chain joins TRBV7-2 to TRBJ2-7, with 10 bases identical to TRBD2. The CDR3 extends over 18 amino acids. CDR1 and CDR2 from the germline V gene are SGHTA and FQGNSA. V shed 1 base, J shed 7 bases, and the junction held 16 bases outside the gene matches. The CDR3 loop reads CASSLVHRGSGRSGEQYF. In DNA form, the CDR3 reads TGTGCCAGCAGCTTAGTCCATAGAGGTAGCGGGAGGTCTGGTGAGCAGTACTTC.

The chain couples TRBV7-2 to TRBJ2-5; D could derive from TRBD1 or TRBD2 (5 bases each). The CDR3 covers 13 residues. Trimming stripped 6 bases from V and 4 bases from J, with 12 bases between. Germline CDR1 SGHTA, CDR2 FQGNSA. Here the CDR3 DNA reads TGTGCCAGCAGATACACTAGGGGAGAGACCCAGTACTTC. Translation: CASRYTRGETQYF.

The rearrangement links TRBV10-1 to TRBJ1-1; possibly TRBD1 for D (5 bases). Germline CDR1 WNHNN, CDR2 SYGVQD (reference sequence). This CDR3 comprises 13 residues. Deletions cut 2 bases from V and 7 bases from J, with 11 bases between. The CDR3 DNA follows: TGCGCCAGCAGTGAGAGGGGCGATGGTGAAGCTTTCTTT. Amino acids: CASSERGDGEAFF.

This sequence joins TRBV19 and TRBJ2-1; 14 bases match TRBD2. This CDR3 is 15 amino acids long. Trimming at V came to 8 bases and at J to 8 bases, leaving 8 bases not matched to a gene. Germline V gene lookup returns CDR1 LNHDA and CDR2 SQIVND (reference sequence). The CDR3 protein is CASGGLAGERYEQFF. CDR3 bases: TGTGCCAGTGGGGGACTAGCGGGAGAACGATATGAGCAGTTCTTC. Supplemented by reference TRBV19 and TRBJ2-1, the full variable domain reads DGGITQSPKYLFRKEGQNVTLSCEQNLNHDAMYWYRQDPGQGLRLIYYSQIVNDFQKGDIAEGYSVSREKKESFPLTVTSAQKNPTAFYLCASGGLAGERYEQFFGPGTRLTVL.

This clone was counted a single time. The J gene is TRBJ2-3, the V gene TRBV28; 8 bases agree with TRBD2. The CDR3 sequence is 16 residues long. Germline CDR1 MDHEN, CDR2 SYDVKM. V lost 1 base to trimming and J lost 5 bases; unmatched junction nucleotides: 8. The CDR3 coding sequence is TGTGCCAGCAGTTTATTGCAGCGGGAGTGGGGAGATACGCAGTATTTT. The encoded protein is CASSLLQREWGDTQYF.

The gene calls are TRBV21-1 and TRBJ2-1; TRBD2 is taken as the D call from the table, unchecked against the DNA. TRBV21-1 is flagged as a pseudogene. The CDR3 contains 15 residues. The CDR3: CASSKAGGRENEQFF. CDR3 nucleotides: TGTGCCAGCAGCAAAGCCGGCGGGAGAGAGAATGAGCAGTTCTTC.

The V call is TRBV28, the J call TRBJ1-1; no firm D call. Germline V gene sequence: CDR1 MDHEN, CDR2 SYDVKM. V shed 3 bases and J shed 2 bases, with 16 bases lying between them. The CDR3 is 16 residues long. The CDR3 DNA is TGTGCCAGCAGTTTCTCCGGTGGCAGTTTAAACACTGAAGCTTTCTTT. This codes for CASSFSGGSLNTEAFF.

J is TRBJ1-3 and V is TRBV19, with TRBD1 matching over 7 bases. The germline V gene has CDR1 LNHDA and CDR2 SQIVND (reference sequence). There are 14 residues in the CDR3. Trimming at V came to 5 bases and at J to 2 bases, leaving 3 bases not matched to a gene. CDR3 protein: CASSRDSAGNTIYF. CDR3 nucleotide sequence: TGTGCCAGTAGTCGGGACAGTGCTGGAAACACCATATATTTT.

The chain recombines TRBV4-1 with TRBJ2-5; D possibly uses TRBD1 or TRBD2 (6 bases each). This CDR3 contains 12 residues. With 1 base removed from V and 11 bases from J, the gap between germline ends came to 11 bases. CDR1 is MGHRA and CDR2 is YSYEKL in the germline V gene. In nucleotides, the CDR3 is TGCGCCAGCAGCCAAGGGGAAGGGGGGCAGTACTTC. This encodes CASSQGEGGQYF.

The V gene is TRBV29-1, the J gene TRBJ2-6; 8 bases agree with TRBD1. This CDR3 region has 17 residues. The V and J ends lost 7 bases and 0 bases, in that order; junction bases with no gene match: 11. CDR1 and CDR2 (germline): SQVTM, ANQGSEA. CDR3 sequence (DNA): TGCAGCGCCGGACAGGGTCACCCTTACTCTGGGGCCAACGTCCTGACTTTC. Residues: CSAGQGHPYSGANVLTF.

The V gene is TRBV19, the J gene TRBJ1-5; the D gene is possibly TRBD1 (5 bases). The V end was cut by 3 bases, the J end by 3 bases, with 12 bases between. This CDR3 is built from 15 residues. In germline, CDR1 is LNHDA, CDR2 SQIVND (reference sequence). CDR3 loop: CASSMDEGFNQPQHF. CDR3 coding DNA: TGTGCCAGTAGTATGGACGAGGGGTTCAATCAGCCCCAGCATTTT.

This clone turned up a few times. This chain connects TRBV10-3 to TRBJ1-2; perhaps TRBD1 as D (5 bases). The CDR3 spans 14 residues. Germline loops: CDR1 ENHRY, CDR2 SYGVKD. Trimming pared 4 bases from V and 4 bases from J, leaving 13 bases between. CDR3 in amino acids: CAISVPGYGYGYTF. CDR3 DNA: TGTGCCATCAGTGTCCCAGGGTACGGCTATGGCTACACCTTC.

The V gene is TRBV5-1, the J gene TRBJ2-7; unclear D gene. The CDR3 totals 14 residues. Trimming cost V 1 base and J 1 base, with 9 bases left between them. Germline V gives CDR1 SGHRS, CDR2 YFSETQ. CDR3: CASSLLTRSYEQYF. CDR3 nucleotides: TGCGCCAGCAGCTTGCTAACAAGATCCTACGAGCAGTACTTC.

V gene TRBV28 combines with J gene TRBJ1-2, with D unclear. CDR1 and CDR2 (germline): MDHEN, SYDVKM. Trimming removed 2 bases from V and 7 bases from J, with 5 bases in between. The CDR3 totals 11 residues. DNA of the CDR3: TGTGCCAGCAGTTTAGGGTCTGGCTACACCTTC. This encodes CASSLGSGYTF.

The chain carries TRBV19 and TRBJ2-6, with a weak D call TRBD1 (5 bases). There are 16 residues in the CDR3. Per the germline V gene, CDR1 is LNHDA and CDR2 is SQIVND (reference sequence). Trimming stripped 1 base from V and 2 bases from J, with 9 bases between. The CDR3 sequence is CASSIAPRAGANVLTF. CDR3 DNA: TGTGCCAGTAGTATAGCGCCCAGGGCTGGGGCCAACGTCCTGACTTTC. Supplemented by reference TRBV19 and TRBJ2-6, the full variable domain reads DGGITQSPKYLFRKEGQNVTLSCEQNLNHDAMYWYRQDPGQGLRLIYYSQIVNDFQKGDIAEGYSVSREKKESFPLTVTSAQKNPTAFYLCASSIAPRAGANVLTFGAGSRLTVL.

The V call is TRBV30, the J call TRBJ1-2; D gene unclear. CDR1 GTSNPN and CDR2 SVGIG come from the germline V gene (reference sequence). Trimming pared 3 bases from V and 5 bases from J, leaving 13 bases between. The CDR3 has 13 amino acids. The CDR3 loop is CAWSPEGRYGYTF. The CDR3 DNA reads TGTGCCTGGAGCCCCGAGGGCAGATATGGCTACACCTTC. Full variable domain (outside the CDR3, taken from reference TRBV30 and TRBJ1-2): SQTIHQWPATLVQPVGSPLSLECTVEGTSNPNLYWYRQAAGRGLQLLFYSVGIGQISSEVPQNLSASRPQDRQFILSSKKLLLSDSGFYLCAWSPEGRYGYTFGSGTRLTVV.

This rearrangement joins TRBV4-1 to TRBJ2-1; TRBD2 matches at 12 bases. The V segment lost 2 bases and the J segment 9 bases; nucleotides outside the gene matches: 20. CDR3 length: 20 residues. Germline V gives CDR1 MGHRA, CDR2 YSYEKL. CDR3: CASSQKGGLAGGPSFSEQFF. The CDR3 DNA reads as TGCGCCAGCAGCCAAAAAGGGGGCCTAGCGGGAGGGCCCTCTTTTAGTGAGCAGTTCTTC.

V and J are TRBV25-1 and TRBJ2-7; weak D call: TRBD1 (5 bases). Germline CDR1 reads MGHDK; CDR2 reads SYGVNS. The CDR3 is 16 residues long. The ends were cut back, 2 bases at V and 3 bases at J, with 17 bases in the middle. The CDR3 spells CASSETGSGPLYEQYF. Written as DNA, the CDR3 is TGTGCCAGCAGTGAAACAGGATCAGGGCCACTCTACGAGCAGTACTTC.